This note documents a single TCR beta chain sequence. The target antigen is unknown. Some clones are missing from TCRdb's copy, which holds only in-frame ones; the method was immunoSEQ multiplex PCR. The table lists roughly 50,000 clones, roughly 84% of them singletons, with 9.5% to 15% in the top ten. Germline V gene data show CDR1 as SGHTA and CDR2 as FQGNSA. This CDR3 comprises 13 residues. V dropped 1 base and J dropped 5 bases, with 6 bases sitting between them. The data are from a study of OX40 agonist ivuxolimab in advanced cancers. About the study: Participants, approximately 80% male, averaged approximately 60 years of age, ranging from roughly 20 to 79. Regarding the study as a whole: Averaged across samples, CD8+ T cells carried more expanded clones than CD4+ did.

The genes are TRBV7-2 and TRBJ2-1; D call uncertain. Sequencing used CD4+ or CD8+ T cells sorted from blood, obtained in a trial of the OX40 agonist ivuxolimab. The receptor's source is an adult with an advanced solid tumor such as melanoma, head and neck, liver or kidney cancer. The CDR3 sequence is CASSLGRHNEQFF. In nucleotides, the CDR3 is TGTGCCAGCAGCTTAGGCCGGCACAATGAGCAGTTCTTC.